The clone carrying this T cell receptor (beta chain) came up a few times. The antigen is unknown. V lost 4 bases to trimming and J lost 0 bases, with 8 bases between them. CDR3 size: 14 residues. Germline V gene sequence: CDR1 SGHRS, CDR2 YFSETQ. Using its own MiXCR run on the RT-PCR reads, TCRdb lists one record per CDR3 protein. This repertoire shows 500,000 to 750,000 distinct CDR3 sequences, approximately 15% found once; its top ten account for approximately 10%. This sample is part of a study of response to subunit inactivated influenza vaccine. Whole-study results and caveats: That few new T cells are recruited by each seasonal influenza vaccination was the authors' suggestion.

Sequencing was performed on PBMCs from blood, taken 12 days after vaccination. The source of this sequence is a man aged 45-65 years who received an inactivated influenza vaccine. This chain links TRBV5-1 with TRBJ1-3; unclear D gene. For the CDR3, the DNA is TGCGCCAGCAGCGCGTCCATCTCTGGAAACACCATATATTTT. Protein product: CASSASISGNTIYF.